The clone carrying this T cell receptor (beta chain) appeared many times. Hyperthyroidism in the patients, aged 18 to 65, was newly diagnosed and under 2 months in duration. Clinical symptoms, serum thyroxine and TRAb, thyroid ultrasound and orbital computed tomography were used for the diagnoses. TCR beta CDR3 regions were amplified from RNA transcripts. The primer set for the first-round RT-PCR of the TCR CDR3 was HTBI. TCRdb reanalysed the multiplex PCR reads using MiXCR and keeps one entry per CDR3 protein. The sample lists about 420,000 distinct CDR3 sequences, around 16% seen once, with almost 8% in the top ten. This specimen comes from a study of T cells in Graves' hyperthyroidism and ophthalmopathy. The CDR3 length is 13 residues. Per the germline V gene, CDR1 is LNHDA and CDR2 is SQIVND (reference sequence). V was cut by 3 bases and J by 0 bases, with 5 bases left in between.

This chain joins TRBV19 and TRBJ1-2; D ambiguous. This TCR was recovered from a woman aged 18-29 years with Graves' hyperthyroidism. Material: blood. As DNA, the CDR3 is TGTGCCAGTAGTATGCTGGCTAACTATGGCTACACCTTC. Amino acid sequence: CASSMLANYGYTF.